Listed here are 14 T cell receptor beta chains from one sample, sequenced in a study of T cell clonality in common variable immunodeficiency. TCRdb's copy holds only in-frame clones and misses some; the assay was immunoSEQ multiplex PCR. The sample holds tens of thousands of clones, and no clone turns up only once. Sequenced: peripheral blood mononuclear cells. The receptors shown here come from a person between 18 and 75 years old in good health.

Many counts were recorded for this clone. The CDR3 end is not reached by the read, which stops 3 residues before it; the germline J gene fills it in. The chain employs TRBV10-1 and TRBJ2-7; TRBD1 might be the D (5 bases). The V and J ends lost 2 bases and 6 bases respectively, with 11 bases between them. In germline, CDR1 is WNHNN, CDR2 SYGVQD (reference sequence). The CDR3 consists of 13 residues. The part of the CDR3 DNA that was read is TGCGCCAGCAGTGAGGGGGCTCGGTCCGAG. Protein: CASSEGARSE. The entire CDR3 protein reads CASSEGARSEQYF.

There are many counts of this clone. Partial CDR3 DNA: TGTGCCAGCAGTGAAGAGGAGGCAGGGGGCTACGAG. Translating gives CASSEEEAGGYE. The full CDR3 protein reads CASSEEEAGGYEQYF. The rearrangement uses TRBV6-1 and TRBJ2-7; 7 bases fit TRBD1. Coverage ceases 3 residues before the CDR3 finishes, and the germline J gene fills in the end. CDR3 size: 15 residues. J was trimmed by 3 bases and V by 1 base; bases with no gene match: 6. CDR1 and CDR2 from the germline V gene are MNHNS and SASEGT.

This clone was recorded at least ten times. Sequencing ends 3 residues short of the CDR3 end; the germline J gene provides the rest. V gene TRBV13 combines with J gene TRBJ2-7; TRBD1 matches 8 bases. The germline CDR1 and CDR2 sequences are PRHDT and FYEKMQ (reference sequence). The CDR3 has 13 residues. The V segment lost 9 bases and the J segment 1 base; nucleotides outside the gene matches: 5. Partial CDR3 DNA: TGTGCCAGTTCACAGGGGGAATCCTACGAG. It is translated as CASSQGESYE. The entire CDR3 reads CASSQGESYEQYF. The complete variable domain, with remaining parts taken from reference TRBV13 and TRBJ2-7, reads AAGVIQSPRHLIKEKRETATLKCYPIPRHDTVYWYQQGPGQDPQFLISFYEKMQSDKGSIPDRFSAQQFSDYHSELNMSSLELGDSALYFCASSQGESYEQYFGPGTRLTVT.

This clone was observed a few times. The CDR3 DNA, read in part, is TGTGCCTGGGCCGGGACAGGGGCCAGCTCCTACGAC. Its protein is CAWAGTGASSYD. The CDR3 in full is CAWAGTGASSYDYTF. The chain links TRBV30 to TRBJ1-2; TRBD1 matches at 10 bases. The read ends 3 residues shy of where the CDR3 ends; the end is completed using the germline J gene. This CDR3 is built from 15 residues. Germline V CDR1 and CDR2: GTSNPN, SVGIG (reference sequence).

This clone was seen at least ten times. The read finishes 3 residues shy of the CDR3 end, and the germline J gene is used to complete it. The chain has TRBV30 and TRBJ2-4, with 10 bases aligning to TRBD2. Germline CDR1 reads GTSNPN; CDR2 reads SVGIG (reference sequence). The CDR3 has 15 amino acids. Trimming cost V 2 bases and J 6 bases; bases outside gene matches: 7. CDR3 bases read: TGTGCCTGGAGTCCTCAGCGGGGGGGTAGAAACATT. Its protein product is CAWSPQRGGRNI. The complete CDR3 reads CAWSPQRGGRNIQYF.

This clone was counted at least ten times. The CDR3 is cut off 3 residues early in the read; its end comes from the germline J gene. The chain carries TRBV19 and TRBJ2-7; 7 nucleotides align to TRBD1. The CDR3 totals 15 residues. Looked up from germline, CDR1 is LNHDA and CDR2 is SQIVND (reference sequence). V was pared by 3 bases and J by 4 bases, with 9 bases of the junction left unmatched. The CDR3 protein is CASSIPRQGSYEQYF. Partial CDR3 DNA: TGTGCCAGTAGTATTCCGAGACAGGGCAGTTACGAG. Drawing the rest from reference TRBV19 and TRBJ2-7, the complete variable domain is DGGITQSPKYLFRKEGQNVTLSCEQNLNHDAMYWYRQDPGQGLRLIYYSQIVNDFQKGDIAEGYSVSREKKESFPLTVTSAQKNPTAFYLCASSIPRQGSYEQYFGPGTRLTVT.

This clone was found a few times. The missing CDR3 end, 3 residues past where the read stops, is filled in from the germline J gene. The genes are TRBV7-2 and TRBJ1-2; D uncertain. CDR1 is SGHTA, CDR2 FQGNSA, per germline. The CDR3 runs to 12 residues. CDR3 loop: CASSLVQHIYTF. The sequenced CDR3 bases are TGTGCCAGCAGCTTAGTACAGCACATC. The entire variable domain, with the rest obtained from reference TRBV7-2 and TRBJ1-2, is as follows: GAGVSQSPSNKVTEKGKDVELRCDPISGHTALYWYRQSLGQGLEFLIYFQGNSAPDKSGLPSDRFSAERTGGSVSTLTIQRTQQEDSAVYLCASSLVQHIYTFGSGTRLTVV.

As regards this clone: The CDR3 is cut off 3 residues early in the read; its end comes from the germline J gene. This chain links TRBV19 with TRBJ1-2; 9 nucleotides agree with TRBD1. This CDR3 comprises 17 residues. Germline values: CDR1 LNHDA, CDR2 SQIVND (reference sequence). CDR3 bases read: TGTGCCAGTAGTATTACCGGGACAGGGTTATTCAGCGGGGGC. The encoded protein is CASSITGTGLFSGG. The whole CDR3 sequence is CASSITGTGLFSGGYTF. Full variable domain (missing parts from reference TRBV19 and TRBJ1-2): DGGITQSPKYLFRKEGQNVTLSCEQNLNHDAMYWYRQDPGQGLRLIYYSQIVNDFQKGDIAEGYSVSREKKESFPLTVTSAQKNPTAFYLCASSITGTGLFSGGYTFGSGTRLTVV.

This clone was counted at least ten times. With the read ending 3 residues before the CDR3 end, the germline J gene is used to fill in that end. The chain employs TRBV7-9 and TRBJ2-5; D is ambiguous. The CDR3 contains 14 residues. Trimming pared 5 bases from V and 2 bases from J, leaving 12 bases between. Germline CDR1 reads SEHNR; CDR2 reads FQNEAQ (reference sequence). CDR3 DNA (partial): TGTGCCAGCAGCGCCCTGACTGTTCAAGAGACC. Amino acid sequence: CASSALTVQET. From start to end, the CDR3 is CASSALTVQETQYF.

This clone occurred many times. The read stops 3 residues short of the end of the CDR3; the missing end is completed from the germline J gene. The chain joins TRBV20-1 to TRBJ2-7, with 9 bases that match TRBD1. Germline assignment: CDR1 DFQATT and CDR2 SNEGSKA (reference sequence). Losses at the gene ends were 2 bases for V and 2 bases for J; bases not matched to a gene: 1. This CDR3 is 13 amino acids long. The chain's CDR3 is CSARWDRAYEQYF. The DNA read from the CDR3 is TGCAGTGCTAGATGGGACAGGGCCTACGAG.

This clone was counted many times. The read terminates 3 residues before the CDR3 end, so the remaining end is supplied by the germline J gene. This chain connects TRBV19 to TRBJ2-4; 9 positions agree with TRBD1. Germline V gene sequence: CDR1 LNHDA, CDR2 SQIVND (reference sequence). The V gene end was trimmed by 6 bases and the J gene end by 0 bases; junction bases not matched to a gene: 18. This CDR3 is built from 20 residues. The CDR3 DNA, read in part, is TGTGCCAGTAGACCAACCGGGACAGGGATACTTGCTTTAGCCAAAAACATT. Translation: CASRPTGTGILALAKNI. The full CDR3 sequence reads CASRPTGTGILALAKNIQYF.

This clone showed up just a few times. Read data end 3 residues before the CDR3 end; the end is taken from the germline J gene. This chain connects TRBV20-1 to TRBJ2-3; D uncertain. CDR1 is DFQATT, CDR2 SNEGSKA, per germline (reference sequence). CDR3 length equals 14 residues. The sequenced part of the CDR3 DNA is TGCAGTGCCAACCAGCAGATAGACAATCAGCCG. As protein: CSANQQIDNQP. The full CDR3 protein reads CSANQQIDNQPQYF.

As for this clone: The read ends 3 residues before the CDR3 terminus; that terminus is restored from the germline J gene. V is TRBV30 and J is TRBJ2-7, with D tentatively TRBD1 or TRBD2 (5 bases each). Germline V gives CDR1 GTSNPN, CDR2 SVGIG (reference sequence). V was trimmed by 2 bases and J by 4 bases, leaving 12 bases between them. The CDR3 loop spans 13 amino acids. CDR3 amino acids: CAWSRGVRYEQYF. Incomplete CDR3 DNA: TGTGCCTGGAGTAGAGGGGTACGGTACGAG.

There are a few counts of this clone. CDR3 amino acids: CASGRGVADSPLHF. CDR3 bases read: TGTGCCAGCGGCAGGGGTGTGGCAGATTCACCC. This rearrangement joins TRBV7-9 to TRBJ1-6; maybe TRBD1 (6 bases). The read terminates 3 residues before the CDR3 end, so the remaining end is supplied by the germline J gene. Between the trimmed V and J ends, which lost 8 bases and 8 bases, there was a span of 16 bases. This CDR3 has 14 amino acids. The germline gives CDR1 SEHNR, CDR2 FQNEAQ (reference sequence).